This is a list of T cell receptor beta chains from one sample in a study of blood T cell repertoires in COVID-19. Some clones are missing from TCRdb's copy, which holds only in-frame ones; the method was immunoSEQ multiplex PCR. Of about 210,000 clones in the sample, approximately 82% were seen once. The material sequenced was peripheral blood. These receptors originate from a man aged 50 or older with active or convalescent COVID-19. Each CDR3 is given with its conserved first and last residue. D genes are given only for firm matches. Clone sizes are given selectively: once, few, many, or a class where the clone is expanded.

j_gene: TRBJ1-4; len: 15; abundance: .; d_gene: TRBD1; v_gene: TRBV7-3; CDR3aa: CASSRTPGQGEKLFF; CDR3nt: TGTGCCAGCAGCAGAACACCGGGACAGGGTGAAAAACTGTTTTTT
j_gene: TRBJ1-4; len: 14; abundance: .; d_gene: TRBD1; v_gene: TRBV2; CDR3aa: CASSETGEDEKLFF; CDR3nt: TGTGCCAGCAGTGAGACAGGGGAGGATGAAAAACTGTTTTTT
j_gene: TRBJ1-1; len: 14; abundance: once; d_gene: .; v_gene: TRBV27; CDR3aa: CASSPEGGGTEAFF; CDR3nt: TGTGCCAGCAGTCCTGAGGGGGGGGGCACTGAAGCTTTCTTT
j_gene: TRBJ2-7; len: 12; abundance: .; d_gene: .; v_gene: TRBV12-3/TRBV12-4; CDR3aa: CASSLFGTGEYF; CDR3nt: TGTGCCAGCAGTCTTTTTGGGACTGGGGAATACTTC
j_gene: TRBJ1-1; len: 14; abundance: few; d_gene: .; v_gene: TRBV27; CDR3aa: CASSLSWANPEAFF; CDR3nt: TGTGCCAGCAGTTTATCGTGGGCCAATCCTGAAGCTTTCTTT
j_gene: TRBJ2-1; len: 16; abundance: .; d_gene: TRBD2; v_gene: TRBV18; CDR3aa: CASSPTSGGRYNEQFF; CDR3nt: TGTGCCAGCTCGCCGACTAGCGGGGGACGATACAATGAGCAGTTCTTC
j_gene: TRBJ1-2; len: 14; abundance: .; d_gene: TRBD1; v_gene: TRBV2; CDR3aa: CASSEQGAAYGYTF; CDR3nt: TGTGCCAGCAGTGAACAGGGGGCGGCCTATGGCTACACCTTC
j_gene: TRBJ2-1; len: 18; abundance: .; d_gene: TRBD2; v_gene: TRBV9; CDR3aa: CASSPKGLAGFEWDEQFF; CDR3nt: TGTGCCAGCAGCCCAAAGGGGCTAGCGGGATTCGAATGGGATGAGCAGTTCTTC
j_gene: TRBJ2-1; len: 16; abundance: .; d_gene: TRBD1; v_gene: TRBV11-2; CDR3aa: CASSNYGAGGSGEQFF; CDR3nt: TGTGCCAGCAGCAATTATGGGGCAGGGGGCTCGGGTGAGCAGTTCTTC
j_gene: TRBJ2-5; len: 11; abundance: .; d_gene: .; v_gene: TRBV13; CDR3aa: CASSSGETQYF; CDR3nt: TGTGCCAGCAGCTCCGGAGAGACCCAGTACTTC
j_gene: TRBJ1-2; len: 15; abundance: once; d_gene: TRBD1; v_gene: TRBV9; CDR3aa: CASSVAGQPPNGYTF; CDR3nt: TGTGCCAGCAGCGTAGCGGGACAGCCCCCCAATGGCTACACCTTC
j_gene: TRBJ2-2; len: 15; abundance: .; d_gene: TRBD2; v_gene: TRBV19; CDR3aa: CASSPTSGPAGELFF; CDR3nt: TGTGCCAGTAGTCCTACTAGCGGGCCGGCCGGGGAGCTGTTTTTT
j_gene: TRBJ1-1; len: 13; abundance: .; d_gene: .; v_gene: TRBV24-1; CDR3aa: CATRDSTGTEAFF; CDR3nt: TGTGCCACCAGGGATTCCACAGGGACCGAAGCTTTCTTT
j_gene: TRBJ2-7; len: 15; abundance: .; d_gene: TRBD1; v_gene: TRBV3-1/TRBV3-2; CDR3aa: CASSRDREGAYEQYF; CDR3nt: TGTGCCAGCAGCCGAGACAGGGAAGGAGCCTACGAGCAGTACTTC
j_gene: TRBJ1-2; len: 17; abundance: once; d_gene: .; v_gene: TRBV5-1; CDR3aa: CASSLDFGRGINYGYTF; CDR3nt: TGCGCCAGCAGCTTGGACTTCGGGCGGGGGATCAACTATGGCTACACCTTC
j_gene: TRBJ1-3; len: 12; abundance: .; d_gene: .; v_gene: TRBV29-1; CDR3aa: CSAQSGGNTIYF; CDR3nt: TGCAGCGCGCAATCAGGTGGAAACACCATATATTTT